This passage covers 12 T cell receptor beta chains from one sample sequenced in a study of shared clonotypes between healthy human individuals. Libraries were prepared by immunoSEQ multiplex PCR; TCRdb keeps only in-frame clonotypes and omits some of them. The sample includes more than 2,000,000 clones, approximately 95% of them seen just once. What was sequenced was naive CD4+ T cells from PBMCs. Described subset: CD45RA+ positively selected. These TCRs come from a man aged 18 to 29 in good health. Some clones in this sample may be carry-over from other donors' samples.

V is TRBV5-1 and J is TRBJ2-7; D ambiguous. The germline V and J ends were trimmed by 1 base and 0 bases, with 8 bases remaining between them. CDR1 and CDR2 from the germline V gene are SGHRS and YFSETQ. This CDR3 contains 14 residues. The CDR3: CASSLLYSSYEQYF. The CDR3 coding sequence is TGCGCCAGCAGCTTGCTGTACAGCTCCTACGAGCAGTACTTC.

Turning to this clone: Other DNA sequences within the sample encode an identical CDR3. The chain combines TRBV9 with TRBJ2-2; 7 nucleotides align to TRBD1. V trimming: 0 bases; J trimming: 6 bases; junction bases outside the gene matches: 2. The CDR3 contains 14 residues. Germline V gene sequence: CDR1 SGDLS, CDR2 YYNGEE. CDR3 protein: CASSVVGGSGELFF. CDR3 nucleotides: TGTGCCAGCAGCGTAGTAGGGGGCTCCGGGGAGCTGTTTTTT.

V is TRBV10-3 and J is TRBJ1-3, with unresolved D. Trimming removed 0 bases from V and 4 bases from J, with 10 bases in between. CDR3 length: 15 residues. Germline loops: CDR1 ENHRY, CDR2 SYGVKD. The CDR3 DNA reads as TGTGCCATCAGTGAGTCAGGAGTGGGCGGAAACACCATATATTTT. It codes for CAISESGVGGNTIYF.

This clone was counted between two and nine times. The chain is built from TRBV7-9 and TRBJ1-2; D is undetermined. V lost 1 base and J lost 9, with 9 bases in between. Per the germline V gene, CDR1 is SEHNR and CDR2 is FQNEAQ (reference sequence). The CDR3 sequence is 12 residues long. The chain's CDR3 is CASSLVPGSYTF. CDR3 sequence (DNA): TGTGCCAGCAGCTTAGTTCCCGGTAGCTACACCTTC.

This clone was observed once. The V call is TRBV7-6, the J call TRBJ2-5, with 9 positions matching TRBD1. The J call may be faulty, since TRBJ2-7 better matches the DNA end. The CDR3 covers 15 residues. Germline-derived CDR1 and CDR2 are SGHVS and FNYEAQ. The CDR3 loop reads CASSLGTGVAYEQYF. CDR3 coding DNA: TGTGCCAGCAGCTTAGGGACAGGGGTGGCCTACGAGCAGTACTTC.

This clone has a single count. V is TRBV6-5 and J is TRBJ2-1; 7 bases line up with TRBD2. The V and J ends lost 0 bases and 6 bases, in that order; junction bases with no gene match: 5. Germline CDR1 MNHEY, CDR2 SVGAGI. The CDR3 is 15 amino acids. CDR3 in DNA: TGTGCCAGCAGTTACTCCGGGACTAACGTCAATGAGCAGTTCTTC. Translation gives CASSYSGTNVNEQFF.

The gene calls are TRBV14 and TRBJ2-1; 9 bases map to TRBD2. Germline V lookup: CDR1 SGHDN, CDR2 FVKESK. V was pared by 0 bases and J by 5 bases, with 8 bases of the junction left unmatched. The CDR3 spans 17 residues. For the CDR3, the DNA is TGTGCCAGCAGCCAAGAATGGATTAGCGGGGGTGACAATGAGCAGTTCTTC. Its protein product is CASSQEWISGGDNEQFF.

The rearrangement uses TRBV30 and TRBJ1-6, with D possibly TRBD1 on 5 matching bases. The CDR3 loop spans 11 amino acids. CDR1 is GTSNPN, CDR2 SVGIG, per germline (reference sequence). V was cut by 7 bases and J by 10 bases, with 11 bases left in between. CDR3 residues: CALGERSPLHF. The DNA for the CDR3 is TGTGCCTTAGGGGAGCGGTCACCCCTCCACTTT.

The chain recombines TRBV30 with TRBJ2-6; D may be TRBD2 (5 bases). Germline loops: CDR1 GTSNPN, CDR2 SVGIG (reference sequence). CDR3 size: 15 residues. Trimming stripped 2 bases from V and 1 base from J, with 9 bases between. The CDR3 spells CAWSPGISGANVLTF. CDR3 nucleotides: TGTGCCTGGAGTCCGGGAATTTCTGGGGCCAACGTCCTGACTTTC.

The chain joins TRBV30 to TRBJ1-1, with a possible D match to TRBD1 (5 bases). The CDR3 loop spans 16 amino acids. Germline V gene lookup returns CDR1 GTSNPN and CDR2 SVGIG (reference sequence). Trimming pared 0 bases from V and 2 bases from J, leaving 16 bases between. The CDR3 DNA follows: TGTGCCTGGAGTGTAAGAGCCCACAGGCCAAACACTGAAGCTTTCTTT. As protein: CAWSVRAHRPNTEAFF.

The J gene is TRBJ2-3, the V gene TRBV7-3; weak D call: TRBD1 (6 bases). Germline assignment: CDR1 SGHTA and CDR2 FQGTGA. The V end lost 5 bases, the J end lost 10 bases, and 19 bases lay between the germline ends. The CDR3 is made up of 14 amino acids. The chain's CDR3 is CASSPGSPGVPQYF. The CDR3 DNA is TGTGCCAGCAGCCCTGGGTCACCAGGGGTGCCGCAGTATTTT.

The gene calls are TRBV7-3 and TRBJ2-1; D assignment may be TRBD1 or TRBD2 (5 bases each). V dropped 5 bases and J dropped 8 bases, with 28 bases sitting between them. The CDR3 totals 18 residues. Germline-derived CDR1 and CDR2 are SGHTA and FQGTGA. The CDR3 DNA follows: TGTGCCAGCAGCCCCGGGCAGCCAGCCCTGAGGGGCGTCGATGAGCAGTTCTTC. Its protein product is CASSPGQPALRGVDEQFF.